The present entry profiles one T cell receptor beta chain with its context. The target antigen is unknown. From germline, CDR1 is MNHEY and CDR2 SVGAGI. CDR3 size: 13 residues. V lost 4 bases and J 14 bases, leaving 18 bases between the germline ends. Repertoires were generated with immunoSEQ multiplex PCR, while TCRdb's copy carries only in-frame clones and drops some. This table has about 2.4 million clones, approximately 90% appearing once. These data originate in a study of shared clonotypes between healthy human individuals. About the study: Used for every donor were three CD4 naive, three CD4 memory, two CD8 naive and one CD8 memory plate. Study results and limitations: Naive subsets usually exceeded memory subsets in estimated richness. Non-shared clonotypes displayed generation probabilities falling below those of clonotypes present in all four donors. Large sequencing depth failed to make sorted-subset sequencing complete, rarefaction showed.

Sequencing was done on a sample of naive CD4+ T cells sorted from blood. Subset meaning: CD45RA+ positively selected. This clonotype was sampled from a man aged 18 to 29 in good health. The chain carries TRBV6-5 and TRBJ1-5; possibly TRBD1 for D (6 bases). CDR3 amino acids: CASSSVNRAPKHF. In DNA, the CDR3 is TGTGCCAGCAGTTCCGTAAACAGGGCACCTAAGCATTTT.